These 31 T cell receptor beta chains originate from one sample sequenced in a study of beta chain features in type 1 diabetes. General study points: In every one of the four CD4+ subsets, TCRB CDR3s were moderately but significantly shorter in Type 1 diabetes patients.

Expressed TCRB transcripts got sequenced, as all isolated RNA was reverse transcribed. The assay was immunoSEQ multiplex PCR, and TCRdb's table has in-frame clones only and misses some. The table lists some 640,000 clones, over 11% of them singletons, with just under 0.04% in the top ten. These receptors lack a known antigen. The source material was naive CD4+ T cells from blood. The receptor set was obtained from a man between 18 and 29 years old with type 1 diabetes.

This clone was counted a few times. The V call is TRBV7-9, the J call TRBJ1-1; D is unclear. Per the germline V gene, CDR1 is SEHNR and CDR2 is FQNEAQ (reference sequence). The CDR3 extends over 14 amino acids. Deletions cut 0 bases from V and 1 base from J, with 6 bases between. CDR3 DNA: TGTGCCAGCAGCTTAGCGCGGGGGAACACTGAAGCTTTCTTT. Amino acid sequence: CASSLARGNTEAFF. Complete variable domain (other parts from reference TRBV7-9 and TRBJ1-1): DTGVSQNPRHKITKRGQNVTFRCDPISEHNRLYWYRQTLGQGPEFLTYFQNEAQLEKSRLLSDRFSAERPKGSFSTLEIQRTEQGDSAMYLCASSLARGNTEAFFGQGTRLTVV.

The chain links TRBV5-1 to TRBJ2-3; 8 nucleotides match TRBD1. Germline CDR1 SGHRS, CDR2 YFSETQ. The length of the CDR3 is 17 residues. Trimming took 4 bases from V and 6 from J; bases not matched to a gene: 16. The CDR3 sequence is CASSVTPVGQGRDTQYF. CDR3 coding DNA: TGCGCCAGCAGCGTTACCCCCGTAGGACAGGGAAGGGATACGCAGTATTTT.

V is TRBV7-2 and J is TRBJ1-2; D unclear. Germline assignment: CDR1 SGHTA and CDR2 FQGNSA. CDR3 length equals 13 residues. V was shortened by 5 bases and J by 4 bases, with 11 bases between the two germline ends. CDR3 residues: CASSPGMSYGYTF. CDR3 coding DNA: TGTGCCAGCAGCCCCGGGATGAGCTATGGCTACACCTTC.

The chain has TRBV14 and TRBJ1-2; the D gene is possibly TRBD1 (5 bases). In germline, CDR1 is SGHDN, CDR2 FVKESK. V lost 0 bases and J 8 bases, leaving 13 bases between the germline ends. The CDR3 totals 14 residues. CDR3 bases: TGTGCCAGCAGCCAAGATTTCAGGGCTTACGGCTACACCTTC. Translating it yields CASSQDFRAYGYTF.

This clone was seen only a few times. The chain recombines TRBV10-3 with TRBJ1-2; D ambiguous. Germline V gene sequence: CDR1 ENHRY, CDR2 SYGVKD. The CDR3 covers 15 residues. Deletions cut 3 bases from V and 4 bases from J, with 15 bases between. The CDR3 DNA reads TGTGCCATCAGTGATCGGGAGGGTTTAAGCTATGGCTACACCTTC. The encoded protein is CAISDREGLSYGYTF.

This clone was observed once. The chain uses TRBV7-3 and TRBJ2-3; a weak D match, TRBD1 (6 bases). CDR1 is SGHTA and CDR2 is FQGTGA in the germline V gene. Trimming left V 2 bases short and J 4 bases short, with 19 bases between. The CDR3 has 17 residues. The CDR3 region is CASSLRRGDTHADTQYF. In DNA form, the CDR3 reads TGTGCCAGCAGCTTACGGAGAGGGGACACGCACGCAGATACGCAGTATTTT.

This clone was observed a single time. J is TRBJ2-3 and V is TRBV29-1; TRBD1 is a possible D gene (6 bases). The CDR3 loop spans 15 amino acids. Per the germline V gene, CDR1 is SQVTM and CDR2 is ANQGSEA. The V gene lost 7 bases and the J gene lost 0 bases, with 17 bases spanning the gap. The CDR3 loop reads CSGRTLGGSTDTQYF. DNA of the CDR3: TGCAGCGGCAGGACTTTAGGGGGTAGCACAGATACGCAGTATTTT.

About this clone itself: In the same sample, other DNA sequences code for this CDR3. J is TRBJ1-1 and V is TRBV30, with 8 positions matching TRBD1. The germline gives CDR1 GTSNPN, CDR2 SVGIG (reference sequence). Trimming cost V 1 base and J 6 bases; bases outside gene matches: 4. There are 13 residues in the CDR3. CDR3 sequence reads: CAWSGQGAAEAFF. CDR3 DNA sequence: TGTGCCTGGAGTGGGCAGGGGGCCGCTGAAGCTTTCTTT.

The rearrangement uses TRBV6-5 and TRBJ1-5, with D unclear. The germline V gene has CDR1 MNHEY and CDR2 SVGAGI. This CDR3 has 15 amino acids. Trimming took 6 bases from V and 2 from J, leaving 14 bases between them. The DNA of the CDR3 is TGTGCCAGCAGCCCTCGCGGGGTTGGCAATCAGCCCCAGCATTTT. Translating gives CASSPRGVGNQPQHF.

This clone was detected only a few times. V and J are TRBV7-2 and TRBJ2-7; D gene unclear. The V gene's germline CDR1 is SGHTA and CDR2 FQGNSA. The germline V and J ends were trimmed by 9 bases and 1 base, with 4 bases remaining between them. The CDR3 spans 10 residues. The CDR3 spells CASGSYEQYF. In nucleotides, the CDR3 is TGTGCCAGTGGTTCCTACGAGCAGTACTTC.

This chain connects TRBV5-1 to TRBJ1-2; D uncertain. The CDR3 sequence is 18 residues long. CDR1 and CDR2 from the germline V gene are SGHRS and YFSETQ. Deletions cut 0 bases from V and 4 bases from J, with 22 bases between. The CDR3 nucleotides read TGCGCCAGCAGCTTGGAACAACCGGGCTCCCGTCTATCCTATGGCTACACCTTC. This translates into CASSLEQPGSRLSYGYTF.

This clone was seen only a few times. This chain uses TRBV11-1 with TRBJ1-1; D gene unclear. This CDR3 is 11 amino acids long. Germline loops: CDR1 SGHAT, CDR2 FQDESV (reference sequence). Trimming removed 5 bases from V and 1 base from J, with 2 bases in between. CDR3 nucleotides: TGTGCCAGCAGCAAGAACACTGAAGCTTTCTTT. Encoded protein: CASSKNTEAFF. Variable domain in full (rest from reference TRBV11-1 and TRBJ1-1): EAEVAQSPRYKITEKSQAVAFWCDPISGHATLYWYRQILGQGPELLVQFQDESVVDDSQLPKDRFSAERLKGVDSTLKIQPAELGDSAMYLCASSKNTEAFFGQGTRLTVV.

This clone appeared many times. The chain is built from TRBV7-9 and TRBJ2-1; perhaps TRBD2 as D (6 bases). This CDR3 spans 14 amino acids. Deletions cut 1 base from V and 6 bases from J, with 10 bases between. Germline CDR1 SEHNR, CDR2 FQNEAQ (reference sequence). The CDR3 nucleotides are TGTGCCAGCAGCTTAGGCACTAGCCCCAATGAGCAGTTCTTC. It is translated as CASSLGTSPNEQFF.

This clone was seen more than once but under ten times. The same CDR3 arises from other DNA sequences in this sample as well. V usage is TRBV11-2 and J usage is TRBJ2-5; the match to TRBD1 covers 7 bases. Trimming at V came to 3 bases and at J to 2 bases, leaving 3 bases not matched to a gene. The germline V gene encodes CDR1 SGHAT and CDR2 FQNNGV. CDR3 length: 14 amino acids. Written as DNA, the CDR3 is TGTGCCAGCAGCTTGGGGACAGCGCAAGAGACCCAGTACTTC. Its translation: CASSLGTAQETQYF.

This chain uses TRBV30 with TRBJ1-1; tentatively, D is TRBD1 (5 bases). V was cut by 1 base and J by 6 bases, with 15 bases left in between. Per germline, CDR1 GTSNPN and CDR2 SVGIG (reference sequence). The CDR3 totals 14 residues. As DNA, the CDR3 is TGTGCCTGGAGTGATCTGGGGGTGAGACCTGAAGCTTTCTTT. Protein product: CAWSDLGVRPEAFF.

This clone turned up a few times. The V call is TRBV30, the J call TRBJ1-2; D perhaps matches TRBD1 (5 bases). Germline V gene sequence: CDR1 GTSNPN, CDR2 SVGIG (reference sequence). V lost 0 bases to trimming and J lost 3 bases, with 8 bases between them. This CDR3 is 13 amino acids long. CDR3 nucleotide sequence: TGTGCCTGGAGTGTAAGGGGTTACTATGGCTACACCTTC. As protein: CAWSVRGYYGYTF.

This clone turned up a few times. CDR3 in amino acids: CAWSHLAGNTGELFF. Written as DNA, the CDR3 is TGTGCCTGGAGTCACCTCGCGGGGAACACCGGGGAGCTGTTTTTT. V gene TRBV30 combines with J gene TRBJ2-2; the D gene is possibly TRBD2 (5 bases). The germline V gene has CDR1 GTSNPN and CDR2 SVGIG (reference sequence). V was cut by 2 bases and J by 1 base, with 11 bases left in between. The CDR3 has 15 residues.

In its sample, this clone was seen once. The same CDR3 also results from other DNA sequences found in this sample. J is TRBJ2-3 and V is TRBV5-1; D unclear. V was trimmed by 1 base and J by 4 bases, leaving 1 base between them. Germline CDR1 SGHRS, CDR2 YFSETQ. The CDR3 spans 11 residues. The CDR3 bases are TGCGCCAGCAGCTTGTCAGATACGCAGTATTTT. Protein: CASSLSDTQYF. Based on the CDR3 plus reference TRBV5-1 and TRBJ2-3, the full variable domain is KAGVTQTPRYLIKTRGQQVTLSCSPISGHRSVSWYQQTPGQGLQFLFEYFSETQRNKGNFPGRFSGRQFSNSRSEMNVSTLELGDSALYLCASSLSDTQYFGPGTRLTVL.

The rearrangement uses TRBV5-6 and TRBJ1-2; tentatively, D is TRBD1 (5 bases). The CDR3 spans 16 residues. Germline V gene lookup returns CDR1 SGHDT and CDR2 YYEEEE. V lost 1 base to trimming and J lost 7 bases, with 20 bases between them. The CDR3 protein is CASSLPGIDLFAGYTF. Written as DNA, the CDR3 is TGTGCCAGCAGCTTGCCAGGGATCGATCTATTCGCTGGCTACACCTTC.

This clone occurred a few times. The CDR3 sequence: CASSLDGDTQYF. The CDR3 DNA reads as TGTGCCAGCAGTTTAGACGGGGATACGCAGTATTTT. The chain carries TRBV28 and TRBJ2-3, with unresolved D. Germline V lookup: CDR1 MDHEN, CDR2 SYDVKM. This CDR3 spans 12 amino acids. The ends were cut back, 2 bases at V and 6 bases at J, with 6 bases in the middle.

This chain uses TRBV7-2 with TRBJ2-4; 11 bases match TRBD1. With 4 bases clipped from V and 9 bases from J, the junction kept 5 bases outside the gene matches. Germline CDR1 SGHTA, CDR2 FQGNSA. There are 14 residues in the CDR3. This CDR3 is CASSSDRGRGIQYF. CDR3 DNA sequence: TGTGCCAGCAGCTCGGACAGGGGGCGGGGCATTCAGTACTTC.

On this clone: This sample includes further DNA sequences coding for the same CDR3. The chain recombines TRBV6-1 with TRBJ2-1; D is undetermined. The CDR3 spans 12 residues. Germline assignment: CDR1 MNHNS and CDR2 SASEGT. The V gene lost 2 bases and the J gene lost 6 bases, with 5 bases spanning the gap. CDR3 in DNA: TGTGCCAGCAGTGAAATGGGCAATGAGCAGTTCTTC. Translation gives CASSEMGNEQFF.

The chain carries TRBV5-1 and TRBJ2-7; perhaps TRBD1 as D (5 bases). CDR3 size: 15 residues. The germline gives CDR1 SGHRS, CDR2 YFSETQ. V lost 4 bases, J lost 2 bases, and 16 bases lay in between. This CDR3 is CASSPRIGEAYEQYF. In DNA, the CDR3 is TGCGCCAGCAGCCCCAGGATAGGGGAAGCCTACGAGCAGTACTTC.

The J gene is TRBJ2-5, the V gene TRBV7-2, with D hard to call. Per germline, CDR1 SGHTA and CDR2 FQGNSA. The CDR3 is 13 amino acids. Deletions cut 3 bases from V and 4 bases from J, with 9 bases between. CDR3 amino acids: CASSLGSLETQYF. The CDR3 nucleotides are TGTGCCAGCAGCTTGGGGTCCTTAGAGACCCAGTACTTC.

The chain links TRBV30 to TRBJ2-1, with TRBD2 identical over 15 bases. The germline gives CDR1 GTSNPN, CDR2 SVGIG (reference sequence). V shed 3 bases, J shed 0 bases, and the junction held 6 bases outside the gene matches. The CDR3 sequence is 18 residues long. CDR3 protein: CAWSSGTSGRSSYNEQFF. CDR3 sequence (DNA): TGTGCCTGGAGCTCCGGGACTAGCGGGAGGTCCTCCTACAATGAGCAGTTCTTC.

This rearrangement joins TRBV5-1 to TRBJ2-7; TRBD1 agrees at 9 bases. The ends lost 4 bases at V and 2 bases at J; junction bases unmatched: 7. Germline CDR1 is SGHRS and CDR2 is YFSETQ. The CDR3 is 15 amino acids. As DNA, the CDR3 is TGCGCCAGCAGCCTACCGGGACAGGGACCCTACGAGCAGTACTTC. Residues: CASSLPGQGPYEQYF.

This clone was recorded a few times. V and J are TRBV27 and TRBJ2-1; 10 bases are a match to TRBD2. CDR3 length: 14 residues. With 6 bases clipped from V and 10 bases from J, the junction kept 9 bases outside the gene matches. Germline V gene data show CDR1 as MNHEY and CDR2 as SMNVEV (reference sequence). In DNA form, the CDR3 reads TGTGCCAGCAGAACCCTAGCGGGGGAGAAGGAGCAGTTCTTC. Its protein is CASRTLAGEKEQFF.

This sequence joins TRBV4-3 and TRBJ2-7, with 9 bases aligning to TRBD1. Germline values: CDR1 LGHNA, CDR2 YSLEER. V was pared by 0 bases and J by 4 bases, with 4 bases of the junction left unmatched. The CDR3 has 15 amino acids. CDR3 sequence: CASSQEETGGYEQYF. The CDR3 bases are TGCGCCAGCAGCCAAGAGGAGACAGGGGGGTACGAGCAGTACTTC.

This clone occurred a few times. J is TRBJ2-4 and V is TRBV19, with D possibly being TRBD2 (5 bases). The CDR3 loop spans 10 amino acids. Germline lookup yields CDR1 LNHDA and CDR2 SQIVND (reference sequence). CDR3: CGTGENIQYF. The CDR3 DNA follows: TGTGGGACTGGGGAAAACATTCAGTACTTC. Variable domain in full (rest from reference TRBV19 and TRBJ2-4): DGGITQSPKYLFRKEGQNVTLSCEQNLNHDAMYWYRQDPGQGLRLIYYSQIVNDFQKGDIAEGYSVSREKKESFPLTVTSAQKNPTAFYLCGTGENIQYFGAGTRLSVL.

This clone was recorded a few times. The chain couples TRBV5-1 to TRBJ2-3; a weak D match, TRBD2 (5 bases). CDR3 length: 15 residues. Germline V gene lookup returns CDR1 SGHRS and CDR2 YFSETQ. Trimming removed 1 base from V and 6 bases from J, with 15 bases in between. CDR3: CASSLSGTPGDTQYF. The CDR3 region has the DNA TGCGCCAGCAGCTTGTCGGGTACCCCGGGGGATACGCAGTATTTT.

There are a few counts of this clone. The chain employs TRBV30 and TRBJ2-4; no reliable D call. V was pared by 0 bases and J by 8 bases, with 14 bases between. Germline CDR1 GTSNPN, CDR2 SVGIG (reference sequence). This CDR3 contains 14 residues. The CDR3 bases are TGTGCCTGGAGTGTAACGGGCCCCCACGACATTCAGTACTTC. This encodes CAWSVTGPHDIQYF.